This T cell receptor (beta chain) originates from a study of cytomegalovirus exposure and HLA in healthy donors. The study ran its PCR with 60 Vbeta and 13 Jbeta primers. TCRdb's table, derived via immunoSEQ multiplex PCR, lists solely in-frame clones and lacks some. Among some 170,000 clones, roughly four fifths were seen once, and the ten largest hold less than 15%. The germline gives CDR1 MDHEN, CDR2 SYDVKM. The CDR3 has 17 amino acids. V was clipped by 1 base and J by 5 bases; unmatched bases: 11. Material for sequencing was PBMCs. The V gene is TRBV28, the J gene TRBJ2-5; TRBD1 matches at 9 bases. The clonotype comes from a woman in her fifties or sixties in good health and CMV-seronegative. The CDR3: CASSLSDRGRLQETQYF. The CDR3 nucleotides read TGTGCCAGCAGTTTATCCGACAGGGGGAGGCTTCAGGAGACCCAGTACTTC.